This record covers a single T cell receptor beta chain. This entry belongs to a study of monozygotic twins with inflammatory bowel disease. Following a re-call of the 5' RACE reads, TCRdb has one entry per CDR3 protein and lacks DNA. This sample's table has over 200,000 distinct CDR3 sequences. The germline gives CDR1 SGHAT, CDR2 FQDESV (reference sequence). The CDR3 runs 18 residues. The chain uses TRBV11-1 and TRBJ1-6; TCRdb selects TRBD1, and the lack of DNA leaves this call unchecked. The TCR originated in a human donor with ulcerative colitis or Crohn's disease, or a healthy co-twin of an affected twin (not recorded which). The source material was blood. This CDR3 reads CASSLGTGATSYNSPLHF.